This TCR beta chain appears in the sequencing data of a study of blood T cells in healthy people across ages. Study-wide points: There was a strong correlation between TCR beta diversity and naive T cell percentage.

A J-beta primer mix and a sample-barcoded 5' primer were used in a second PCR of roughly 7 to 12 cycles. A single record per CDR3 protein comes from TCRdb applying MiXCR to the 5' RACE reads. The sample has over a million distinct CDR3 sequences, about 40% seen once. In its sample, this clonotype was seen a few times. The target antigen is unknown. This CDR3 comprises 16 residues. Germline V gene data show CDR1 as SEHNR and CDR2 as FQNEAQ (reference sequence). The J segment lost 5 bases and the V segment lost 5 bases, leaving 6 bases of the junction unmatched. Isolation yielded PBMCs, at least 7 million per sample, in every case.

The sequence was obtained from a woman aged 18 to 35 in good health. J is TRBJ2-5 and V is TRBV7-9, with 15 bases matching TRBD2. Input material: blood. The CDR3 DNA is TGTGCCAGCAGCCGGACTAGCGGGAGGGCCCGGGAGACCCAGTACTTC. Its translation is CASSRTSGRARETQYF.